This record concerns one T cell receptor beta chain sequence. From the germline J gene comes the end of the CDR3, since the read stops 3 residues before it. Libraries were prepared by immunoSEQ multiplex PCR; TCRdb keeps only in-frame clonotypes and omits some of them. The specimen's table records some 20,000 clones. This specimen belongs to a study of T cells in women clearing cervical HPV infection. Study background: Controls' single incident HPV16 infection cleared within 12 months without precancer.

Trimming stripped 3 bases from V and 3 bases from J, with 9 bases between. CDR3 length equals 13 residues. Germline V gives CDR1 LGHNA, CDR2 YNFKEQ. The specimen was blood buffy coat. This chain links TRBV4-2 with TRBJ2-7; unclear D gene. The TCR comes from a woman aged 18 to 69 with a cervical HPV16 infection that either progressed to CIN3+ or cleared (not recorded which). This chain's CDR3 is CASSHLGVYEQYF. CDR3 DNA, as far as it was read: TGTGCCAGCAGCCATCTAGGAGTCTACGAG.